The 4 T cell receptor beta chains reported below all come from one sample, sequenced in a study of cytomegalovirus exposure and HLA in healthy donors. Researchers ran the PCR with 60 Vbeta and 13 Jbeta primers. Assay used: immunoSEQ multiplex PCR; TCRdb lists only in-frame clones, some missing. The sample yields 150,000 or so clones, more than 65% seen once. Specimen: PBMCs. The receptors originated from a man in his thirties or forties in good health and CMV-seronegative.

V and J are TRBV28 and TRBJ2-7; D unclear. The germline V gene encodes CDR1 MDHEN and CDR2 SYDVKM. This CDR3 contains 11 residues. Trimming cost V 4 bases and J 3 bases, with 4 bases left between them. The CDR3 nucleotides read TGTGCCAGCAGTTATAACTACGAGCAGTACTTC. Protein sequence: CASSYNYEQYF. The full variable domain, rest sourced from reference TRBV28 and TRBJ2-7, is DVKVTQSSRYLVKRTGEKVFLECVQDMDHENMFWYRQDPGLGLRLIYFSYDVKMKEKGDIPEGYSVSREKKERFSLILESASTNQTSMYLCASSYNYEQYFGPGTRLTVT.

V is TRBV7-6 and J is TRBJ2-7; 10 bases are shared with TRBD1. The ends lost 3 bases at V and 1 base at J; junction bases unmatched: 3. The CDR3 has 15 amino acids. The germline CDR1 and CDR2 sequences are SGHVS and FNYEAQ. The CDR3 DNA follows: TGTGCCAGCAGCTTCGGACAGGGGGGTTCCTACGAGCAGTACTTC. This encodes CASSFGQGGSYEQYF.

V is TRBV5-6 and J is TRBJ2-5; D may be TRBD2 (5 bases). Germline V gene lookup returns CDR1 SGHDT and CDR2 YYEEEE. This CDR3 is 13 amino acids long. V shed 0 bases and J shed 6 bases, with 9 bases lying between them. The DNA of the CDR3 is TGTGCCAGCAGCTTGGGGAACGGGAAGACCCAGTACTTC. Translation gives CASSLGNGKTQYF.

The chain has TRBV19 and TRBJ1-1; possibly TRBD1 for D (6 bases). Germline CDR1 reads LNHDA; CDR2 reads SQIVND (reference sequence). V was cut by 9 bases and J by 2 bases, with 16 bases left in between. The CDR3 totals 14 residues. CDR3 protein: CASAGADVNTEAFF. The CDR3 nucleotides are TGTGCCAGCGCGGGGGCAGACGTAAACACTGAAGCTTTCTTT.